This T cell receptor beta chain was recovered during a study of blood T cell repertoires in COVID-19. Overall study context: COVID-19 samples from acute and convalescent phases originated in the United States, Italy and Spain. PBMCs, B-cell-depleted T cells, or T cells were the source of the cDNA or gDNA that made up the material.

CDR1 is SGHNT and CDR2 is YYREEE in the germline V gene (reference sequence). The V gene lost 0 bases and the J gene lost 2 bases, with 10 bases spanning the gap. The CDR3 loop spans 15 amino acids. In the source study's methods: By means of reference gene primer amplification, nucleated cell counts were estimated. TCRdb's table, derived via immunoSEQ multiplex PCR, lists solely in-frame clones and lacks some. The V and J calls and the clone size are those of that table, but D and trimming were determined from the DNA. The data contain some 180,000 clones, around 83% of them singletons. This TCR derives from a woman aged 70-85 years who had recovered from COVID-19. The specimen was peripheral blood. The rearrangement uses TRBV5-4 and TRBJ2-3, with a possible D match to TRBD1 (5 bases). CDR3 DNA sequence: TGTGCCAGCAGCTTGGGGGGCTCGAACACAGATACGCAGTATTTT. Its translation is CASSLGGSNTDTQYF.